One and the same sample provided the 24 T cell receptor beta chains below, sequenced in a study of PD-1 blockade in classical Hodgkin lymphoma. Measured with immunoSEQ multiplex PCR; TCRdb has only the in-frame clones, and not every one. The data contain around 25,000 clones, 88% of them seen just once; the ten biggest clones take up approximately 23%. Time point specified: cycle 4 day 1 (C4D1), after six to seven weeks of nivolumab. Relapse was seen in all patients after autologous stem cell transplantation, and brentuximab vedotin exposure was variable. Sequences were derived from peripheral blood mononuclear cells (PBMCs), sampled before the fourth cycle of nivolumab. These receptors all come from a human donor with classical Hodgkin lymphoma.

The rearrangement joins TRBV21-1 to TRBJ1-1. TRBV21-1 is recorded as a pseudogene. The CDR3 runs to 14 residues. CDR3 bases: TGTGCCAGCAGCACCCCCGGCGGGAACACTGAAGCTTTCTTT. Translated, it gives CASSTPGGNTEAFF.

The CDR3 DNA follows: TGTGCCACCAGCAGAGATACAGGAAACACCATATATTTT. Its protein is CATSRDTGNTIYF. The chain carries TRBV15 and TRBJ1-3, with D unresolved. Trimming stripped 0 bases from V and 4 bases from J, with 4 bases between. Per germline, CDR1 LNHNV and CDR2 YYDKDF (reference sequence). The CDR3 length is 13 residues. Combining the CDR3 with reference TRBV15 and TRBJ1-3 gives the whole variable domain DAMVIQNPRYQVTQFGKPVTLSCSQTLNHNVMYWYQQKSSQAPKLLFHYYDKDFNNEADTPDNFQSRRPNTSFCFLDIRSPGLGDTAMYLCATSRDTGNTIYFGEGSWLTVV.

The chain has TRBV30 and TRBJ2-7; 8 nucleotides line up with TRBD1. The V gene's germline CDR1 is GTSNPN and CDR2 SVGIG (reference sequence). Losses at the gene ends were 3 bases for V and 9 bases for J; bases not matched to a gene: 13. The CDR3 covers 14 residues. CDR3: CAWSSRSRGLWQYF. The DNA of the CDR3 is TGTGCCTGGAGCAGTAGGTCCAGGGGGCTATGGCAGTACTTC.

The chain has TRBV6-5 and TRBJ2-1, with 9 nucleotides matching TRBD2. J lost 6 bases, V lost 6 bases, and 9 bases had no gene match. Germline CDR1 is MNHEY and CDR2 is SVGAGI. The CDR3 extends over 15 amino acids. CDR3 loop: CASSETGTSLNEQFF. The DNA of the CDR3 is TGTGCCAGCAGCGAGACAGGGACTAGCCTCAATGAGCAGTTCTTC.

The chain links TRBV21-1 to TRBJ2-7; TRBD1 reflects the table's D call only, with no check against the DNA. TRBV21-1 is a pseudogene segment. The CDR3 covers 14 residues. The CDR3 here is CASSNTRGFYEQYF. CDR3 DNA: TGTGCCAGCAGCAATACCAGGGGATTCTACGAGCAGTACTTC.

This chain links TRBV30 with TRBJ1-2, with 8 bases aligning to TRBD1. The V gene end was trimmed by 3 bases and the J gene end by 7 bases; junction bases not matched to a gene: 10. This CDR3 is built from 14 residues. The germline CDR1 and CDR2 sequences are GTSNPN and SVGIG (reference sequence). This CDR3 is CAWSQGAGLGGYTF. In DNA form, the CDR3 reads TGTGCCTGGAGCCAGGGGGCAGGTTTGGGTGGCTACACCTTC.

The J gene is TRBJ2-2, the V gene TRBV14; maybe TRBD2 (6 bases). This CDR3 comprises 15 residues. V lost 2 bases and J 4 bases, leaving 11 bases between the germline ends. The germline V gene encodes CDR1 SGHDN and CDR2 FVKESK. For the CDR3, the DNA is TGTGCCAGCAGCCAAACTGGGGGGATCACCGGGGAGCTGTTTTTT. Translating gives CASSQTGGITGELFF. Full variable domain (rest looked up from reference TRBV14 and TRBJ2-2): EAGVTQFPSHSVIEKGQTVTLRCDPISGHDNLYWYRRVMGKEIKFLLHFVKESKQDESGMPNNRFLAERTGGTYSTLKVQPAELEDSGVYFCASSQTGGITGELFFGEGSRLTVL.

The chain links TRBV5-1 to TRBJ1-6; the match to TRBD1 covers 8 bases. Germline-derived CDR1 and CDR2 are SGHRS and YFSETQ. The CDR3 consists of 15 residues. Trimming cost V 3 bases and J 8 bases; bases outside gene matches: 7. As DNA, the CDR3 is TGCGCCAGCAGCTCTGGACAGGGACCGTATTCACCCCTCCACTTT. This gives the protein CASSSGQGPYSPLHF.

This clone occurred once. The chain joins TRBV11-2 to TRBJ1-1; D may be TRBD1 (5 bases). This CDR3 comprises 14 residues. Trimming removed 4 bases from V and 6 bases from J, with 15 bases in between. From germline, CDR1 is SGHAT and CDR2 FQNNGV. This CDR3 reads CASSSLAGVAEAFF. CDR3 DNA sequence: TGTGCCAGCAGCTCGTTAGCGGGGGTAGCTGAAGCTTTCTTT.

This chain joins TRBV2 and TRBJ1-6; perhaps TRBD1 as D (6 bases). The germline gives CDR1 SNHLY, CDR2 FYNNEI. CDR3 length: 13 amino acids. V lost 6 bases, J lost 7 bases, and 10 bases lay in between. Here the CDR3 reads CASRDRWNSPLHF. CDR3 bases: TGTGCCAGCAGGGACAGATGGAATTCACCCCTCCACTTT.

The chain joins TRBV7-8 to TRBJ2-2; 12 bases match TRBD2. Trimming at V came to 7 bases and at J to 6 bases, leaving 12 bases not matched to a gene. Germline V gene data show CDR1 as SGHVS and CDR2 as FQNEAQ. This CDR3 contains 17 residues. The CDR3 DNA sequence: TGTGCCAGCACCCGCCGGACTAGCGGGATGGGCGCCGGGGAGCTGTTTTTT. This translates into CASTRRTSGMGAGELFF.

The chain recombines TRBV11-2 with TRBJ1-1; D call uncertain. CDR1 is SGHAT, CDR2 FQNNGV, per germline. V was clipped by 4 bases and J by 5 bases, with 17 bases between them. This CDR3 has 15 residues. The CDR3 sequence: CASSSRNEGWTEAFF. CDR3 DNA: TGTGCCAGCAGCTCGAGAAATGAGGGATGGACTGAAGCTTTCTTT.

In this sample, this clone turned up once. The rearrangement joins TRBV7-6 to TRBJ2-7, with D perhaps matching TRBD2 (7 bases). The V and J ends lost 4 bases and 0 bases respectively, with 13 bases between them. Germline CDR1 reads SGHVS; CDR2 reads FNYEAQ. The CDR3 covers 15 residues. CDR3 loop: CASSSRGGTSYEQYF. CDR3 sequence (DNA): TGTGCCAGCAGCTCCCGCGGGGGCACCTCCTACGAGCAGTACTTC.

This clone has just one count. The CDR3 DNA reads TGCGCCAGCAGTCCATGGGGGGCGAGACAGCTTCTTGGCGAGCAGTACTTC. Its protein product is CASSPWGARQLLGEQYF. The chain uses TRBV23-1 and TRBJ2-7; D possibly matches TRBD1 or TRBD2 (6 bases each). TRBV23-1 counts as an open reading frame of uncertain function. The CDR3 contains 17 residues. V gave up 4 bases and J gave up 6 bases, with 25 bases separating them.

This clone was picked up one time. An end of the junction does not agree with germline; a read error may underlie this. The chain has TRBV5-6 and TRBJ2-2; D unresolved. This CDR3 is built from 13 residues. The germline gives CDR1 SGHDT, CDR2 YYEEEE. CDR3 nucleotides: TGTGCCAGCAGCCTGGGGAACGCCGGGGAGCTGTTTTTT. This gives the protein CASSLGNAGELFF.

The chain links TRBV18 to TRBJ1-1; D ambiguous. V was clipped by 3 bases and J by 1 base, with 6 bases between them. Germline loops: CDR1 KGHSH, CDR2 LQKENI. The CDR3 is 13 amino acids. In nucleotides, the CDR3 is TGTGCCAGCTCACCGCAACGGAACACTGAAGCTTTCTTT. Translating it yields CASSPQRNTEAFF.

The J gene is TRBJ2-5, the V gene TRBV27; 7 bases align to TRBD1. Germline trimming cut 7 bases from V and 5 bases from J; bases unmatched to any gene: 10. Germline V gene sequence: CDR1 MNHEY, CDR2 SMNVEV (reference sequence). There are 14 residues in the CDR3. CDR3 in DNA: TGTGCCAGCACCCCCAGGGGGTCCGTCGAGACCCAGTACTTC. Translated, it gives CASTPRGSVETQYF.

This chain links TRBV2 with TRBJ2-7; 7 bases agree with TRBD1. This CDR3 region has 16 residues. Germline lookup yields CDR1 SNHLY and CDR2 FYNNEI. Trimming removed 3 bases from V and 3 bases from J; junction bases left unmatched: 11. CDR3 nucleotides: TGTGCCAGCAGTGATTTACAGGGGATCATGCGCTACGAGCAGTACTTC. Residues: CASSDLQGIMRYEQYF. Combining the CDR3 with reference TRBV2 and TRBJ2-7 gives the whole variable domain EPEVTQTPSHQVTQMGQEVILRCVPISNHLYFYWYRQILGQKVEFLVSFYNNEISEKSEIFDDQFSVERPDGSNFTLKIRSTKLEDSAMYFCASSDLQGIMRYEQYFGPGTRLTVT.

J is TRBJ1-1 and V is TRBV18, with D tentatively TRBD1 (5 bases). The germline V and J ends were trimmed by 2 bases and 5 bases, with 15 bases remaining between them. Germline V gene sequence: CDR1 KGHSH, CDR2 LQKENI. The CDR3 totals 15 residues. CDR3 bases: TGTGCCAGCTCACCAAACTCTATTGAGGGGACTGAAGCTTTCTTT. Its translation is CASSPNSIEGTEAFF. Supplemented by reference TRBV18 and TRBJ1-1, the full variable domain reads NAGVMQNPRHLVRRRGQEARLRCSPMKGHSHVYWYRQLPEEGLKFMVYLQKENIIDESGMPKERFSAEFPKEGPSILRIQQVVRGDSAAYFCASSPNSIEGTEAFFGQGTRLTVV.

The chain is built from TRBV27 and TRBJ2-1, with D possibly being TRBD1 (5 bases). CDR1 and CDR2 from the germline V gene are MNHEY and SMNVEV (reference sequence). V was trimmed by 5 bases and J by 6 bases, leaving 17 bases between them. This CDR3 comprises 15 residues. The CDR3 DNA is TGTGCCAGCAGTCGGGTGGGGCTCCTAGGCAATGAGCAGTTCTTC. Amino acid sequence: CASSRVGLLGNEQFF.

The rearrangement uses TRBV6-1 and TRBJ2-7; D might be TRBD2 (7 bases). CDR1 and CDR2 from the germline V gene are MNHNS and SASEGT. This CDR3 comprises 15 residues. Trimming left V 1 base short and J 6 bases short, with 16 bases between. For the CDR3, the DNA is TGTGCCAGCAGTGAAGTGGGAGGGGGTGGCACCGAGCAGTACTTC. It codes for CASSEVGGGGTEQYF.

The genes are TRBV5-1 and TRBJ2-7; D is ambiguous. Germline lookup yields CDR1 SGHRS and CDR2 YFSETQ. V shed 4 bases and J shed 0 bases, with 17 bases lying between them. This CDR3 comprises 16 residues. CDR3 region: CASSDIRRLGSYEQYF. For the CDR3, the DNA is TGCGCCAGCAGCGACATAAGGAGACTGGGCTCCTACGAGCAGTACTTC.

The J gene is TRBJ2-7, the V gene TRBV5-4, with 13 nucleotides matching TRBD2. CDR3 length equals 15 residues. Trimming removed 2 bases from V and 6 bases from J; junction bases left unmatched: 5. Germline CDR1 is SGHNT and CDR2 is YYREEE (reference sequence). CDR3 bases: TGTGCCAGCAGCTTTCCTGGGACTAGCGGGGTCGAGCAGTACTTC. This sequence encodes CASSFPGTSGVEQYF.

The rearrangement joins TRBV9 to TRBJ2-1, with 8 bases that match TRBD2. Unmatched junction bases numbered 9, after V lost 2 bases and J lost 8 bases. The CDR3 extends over 15 amino acids. The germline V gene has CDR1 SGDLS and CDR2 YYNGEE. The DNA for the CDR3 is TGTGCCAGCAGCGTGGGACTAGAAGTGGTCGATGAGCAGTTCTTC. This codes for CASSVGLEVVDEQFF. Supplemented by reference TRBV9 and TRBJ2-1, the full variable domain reads DSGVTQTPKHLITATGQRVTLRCSPRSGDLSVYWYQQSLDQGLQFLIQYYNGEERAKGNILERFSAQQFPDLHSELNLSSLELGDSALYFCASSVGLEVVDEQFFGPGTRLTVL.